This T cell receptor beta chain originates from a study of T cell responses to AZD1222 COVID-19 vaccine. Germline V gene data show CDR1 as LGHNA and CDR2 as YNFKEQ. The CDR3 contains 16 residues. Unmatched junction bases numbered 3, after V lost 5 bases and J lost 3 bases. As regards this clone: The antigen is not known.

Overall study findings and caveats: There were vaccine-associated CD4 TCRs across spike, dominant at 160-218 and 743-854. The donor cohort was predominantly white British with a female majority, and clonal diversity may have been underestimated. A rise in Spike-specific TCR breadth and depth followed two AZD1222 doses.

Clones were sequenced by immunoSEQ multiplex PCR, and TCRdb holds only the in-frame ones, with some missing. This table has about 180,000 clones, about 88% appearing once. Sequencing used peripheral blood, obtained on day 0 of AZD1222 vaccination. This sequence joins TRBV4-2 and TRBJ2-2; TRBD2 aligns across 13 bases. This TCR was sampled from an adult in good health. CDR3 amino acids: CASSRTSGRDTGELFF. CDR3 coding DNA: TGTGCCAGCAGCAGGACTAGCGGGAGAGACACCGGGGAGCTGTTTTTT.